The next 30 T cell receptor beta chains were all read from a single sample in a study of cytomegalovirus exposure and HLA in healthy donors. In the PCR, 60 Vbeta and 13 Jbeta primers were used. The assay was immunoSEQ multiplex PCR, and TCRdb's table has in-frame clones only and misses some. Among about 63,000 clones listed, approximately 90% were seen once. Specimen: PBMCs. The receptors here all came from a woman in her twenties or thirties in good health and CMV-seropositive.

V gene TRBV29-1 combines with J gene TRBJ2-1; 9 bases agree with TRBD2. The length of the CDR3 is 14 residues. Germline CDR1 SQVTM, CDR2 ANQGSEA. With 7 bases clipped from V and 2 bases from J, the junction kept 6 bases outside the gene matches. CDR3 amino acids: CSATTSGTYNEQFF. CDR3 in DNA: TGCAGCGCCACGACTAGCGGCACCTACAATGAGCAGTTCTTC.

This clone was found once. The genes are TRBV19 and TRBJ2-7; 7 nucleotides align to TRBD2. The CDR3 is 13 amino acids. Germline values: CDR1 LNHDA, CDR2 SQIVND (reference sequence). With 5 bases clipped from V and 4 bases from J, the junction kept 5 bases outside the gene matches. The CDR3 nucleotides read TGTGCCAGTAGTCCGGGACTACTATACGAGCAGTACTTC. Its protein product is CASSPGLLYEQYF. Full variable domain (rest looked up from reference TRBV19 and TRBJ2-7): DGGITQSPKYLFRKEGQNVTLSCEQNLNHDAMYWYRQDPGQGLRLIYYSQIVNDFQKGDIAEGYSVSREKKESFPLTVTSAQKNPTAFYLCASSPGLLYEQYFGPGTRLTVT.

Worth noting for this clone: The DNA is left out, because the CDR3 cannot be placed on it with certainty; the CDR3 is given as TCRdb lists it. This chain joins TRBV19 and TRBJ2-1; TRBD2 was called by the table and not checked on the DNA. The germline V gene encodes CDR1 LNHDA and CDR2 SQIVND (reference sequence). The CDR3 spans 19 amino acids, including both terminal residues. The CDR3 reads CASSMGDWASGSRRNSQIF.

The V call is TRBV2, the J call TRBJ2-6, with D perhaps TRBD1 (6 bases). Per germline, CDR1 SNHLY and CDR2 FYNNEI. Trimming removed 6 bases at V and 0 bases at J, with 21 bases between. The CDR3 covers 19 residues. The DNA for the CDR3 is TGTGCCAGCAGACTAATACCGGGACAACTGAGCTCTGGGGCCAACGTCCTGACTTTC. This codes for CASRLIPGQLSSGANVLTF. Supplemented by reference TRBV2 and TRBJ2-6, the full variable domain reads EPEVTQTPSHQVTQMGQEVILRCVPISNHLYFYWYRQILGQKVEFLVSFYNNEISEKSEIFDDQFSVERPDGSNFTLKIRSTKLEDSAMYFCASRLIPGQLSSGANVLTFGAGSRLTVL.

V is TRBV5-1 and J is TRBJ1-1, with D possibly TRBD1 on 5 matching bases. Germline V lookup: CDR1 SGHRS, CDR2 YFSETQ. The ends were cut back, 2 bases at V and 2 bases at J, with 10 bases in the middle. This CDR3 spans 14 amino acids. The CDR3 DNA reads as TGCGCCAGCAGCTTCGCCCAGGGAAACACTGAAGCTTTCTTT. This translates into CASSFAQGNTEAFF. Complete variable domain (other parts from reference TRBV5-1 and TRBJ1-1): KAGVTQTPRYLIKTRGQQVTLSCSPISGHRSVSWYQQTPGQGLQFLFEYFSETQRNKGNFPGRFSGRQFSNSRSEMNVSTLELGDSALYLCASSFAQGNTEAFFGQGTRLTVV.

The rearrangement uses TRBV27 and TRBJ2-7; TRBD2 agrees at 7 bases. CDR1 is MNHEY and CDR2 is SMNVEV in the germline V gene (reference sequence). V was pared by 2 bases and J by 0 bases, with 4 bases of the junction left unmatched. The CDR3 runs 15 residues. In DNA form, the CDR3 reads TGTGCCAGCAGTTTAAGGACTAGTTACTCCTACGAGCAGTACTTC. Residues: CASSLRTSYSYEQYF.

The CDR3 bases are TGTGCCAGTAGTAGGGGGCTAGCAGGCACAGATACGCAGTATTTT. It translates to CASSRGLAGTDTQYF. This rearrangement joins TRBV19 to TRBJ2-3; TRBD1 is a possible D gene (6 bases). Germline V gene data show CDR1 as LNHDA and CDR2 as SQIVND (reference sequence). This CDR3 contains 15 residues. The V end was cut by 4 bases, the J end by 1 base, with 12 bases between.

CDR3 protein: CASSLGYGNYGYTF. The DNA of the CDR3 is TGTGCCAGCAGCTTAGGTTACGGGAACTATGGCTACACCTTC. The rearrangement uses TRBV7-8 and TRBJ1-2, with D uncertain. Germline loops: CDR1 SGHVS, CDR2 FQNEAQ. This CDR3 has 14 residues. Trimming cost V 1 base and J 2 bases, with 8 bases left between them.

The chain carries TRBV27 and TRBJ1-1; weak D call: TRBD1 (6 bases). V was shortened by 1 base and J by 0 bases, with 15 bases between the two germline ends. CDR1 is MNHEY and CDR2 is SMNVEV in the germline V gene (reference sequence). CDR3 length: 17 residues. The CDR3 here is CASSLYGADRLNTEAFF. The CDR3 bases are TGTGCCAGCAGTTTATATGGGGCTGACAGGCTGAACACTGAAGCTTTCTTT.

For the CDR3, the DNA is TGTGCCAGCAGTCCCCGCGGCCCCTACGAGCAGTACTTC. Translation: CASSPRGPYEQYF. The chain links TRBV2 to TRBJ2-7, with D unclear. Per the germline V gene, CDR1 is SNHLY and CDR2 is FYNNEI. The V end lost 5 bases, the J end lost 2 bases, and 10 bases lay between the germline ends. The CDR3 loop spans 13 amino acids.

This chain uses TRBV12-5 with TRBJ2-7; weak D call: TRBD2 (6 bases). CDR3 length: 14 residues. V dropped 6 bases and J dropped 3 bases, with 15 bases sitting between them. From germline, CDR1 is LGHNT and CDR2 FRNRAP. CDR3: CASGPMTSFYEQYF. The CDR3 DNA follows: TGTGCTAGTGGCCCGATGACTAGTTTCTACGAGCAGTACTTC.

This clone was seen only once. The chain links TRBV4-2 to TRBJ2-7, with 7 bases aligning to TRBD1. This CDR3 comprises 20 residues. V dropped 1 base and J dropped 0; count of bases not matched to a gene: 18. Germline assignment: CDR1 LGHNA and CDR2 YNFKEQ. The CDR3 DNA is TGTGCCAGCAGCCAAGTGTTTCGGACAGGCAATCCCCGCTTCTCCTACGAGCAGTACTTC. This encodes CASSQVFRTGNPRFSYEQYF.

The chain links TRBV6-1 to TRBJ2-5; 11 positions match TRBD2. This CDR3 has 17 amino acids. The germline CDR1 and CDR2 sequences are MNHNS and SASEGT. The junction had 8 bases not matched to a gene; V was cut back by 3 bases and J by 2 bases. In nucleotides, the CDR3 is TGTGCCAGCAGTGACGAACTAGCGGGAGTCCGGCAAGAGACCCAGTACTTC. It yields the protein CASSDELAGVRQETQYF.

The chain joins TRBV28 to TRBJ2-7; 8 bases agree with TRBD1. The CDR3 totals 12 residues. CDR1 and CDR2 from the germline V gene are MDHEN and SYDVKM. The trim removed 10 bases at V and 3 bases at J, leaving 5 bases unmatched. CDR3 DNA: TGTGCCACTCGGACAGGGTACTACGAGCAGTACTTC. It yields the protein CATRTGYYEQYF.

The chain combines TRBV2 with TRBJ2-7; the match to TRBD2 covers 7 bases. Germline CDR1 SNHLY, CDR2 FYNNEI. The CDR3 covers 14 residues. V lost 7 bases, J lost 6 bases, and 12 bases stayed unmatched. The CDR3 DNA sequence: TGTGCCAGCAAGGGACTACCAGCAGAAGGCGAGCAGTACTTC. It encodes CASKGLPAEGEQYF.

The J gene is TRBJ2-2, the V gene TRBV5-1; D unclear. Germline lookup yields CDR1 SGHRS and CDR2 YFSETQ. V was cut by 0 bases and J by 1 base, with 4 bases left in between. This CDR3 is built from 14 residues. The DNA for the CDR3 is TGCGCCAGCAGCTTGGATCGGAACACCGGGGAGCTGTTTTTT. Protein: CASSLDRNTGELFF.

This clone was seen a single time. The chain uses TRBV5-8 and TRBJ2-7; no definite D call. From germline, CDR1 is SGHTS and CDR2 YDEGEE. Trimming shortened V by 1 base and J by 2 bases, and 7 bases separated the two germline ends. The CDR3 contains 13 residues. In DNA, the CDR3 is TGTGCCAGCAGCTTGCGCGAAACCTACGAGCAGTACTTC. Translation gives CASSLRETYEQYF.

The gene calls are TRBV29-1 and TRBJ1-1; D call uncertain. The CDR3 extends over 11 amino acids. V was shortened by 6 bases and J by 4 bases, with 9 bases between the two germline ends. CDR1 SQVTM and CDR2 ANQGSEA come from the germline V gene. CDR3 in DNA: TGCAGCGTGGGCCGGGGCACTGAAGCTTTCTTT. Translation gives CSVGRGTEAFF.

This chain links TRBV19 with TRBJ2-3; weak D call: TRBD2 (6 bases). Germline V gene data show CDR1 as LNHDA and CDR2 as SQIVND (reference sequence). This CDR3 has 13 residues. V lost 5 bases and J 6 bases, leaving 12 bases between the germline ends. The DNA of the CDR3 is TGTGCCAGTAGTGGACTAATGCTGGATACGCAGTATTTT. This sequence encodes CASSGLMLDTQYF.

The V call is TRBV7-8, the J call TRBJ2-1; a weak D match, TRBD2 (6 bases). V was cut by 0 bases and J by 0 bases, with 9 bases left in between. Germline CDR1 is SGHVS and CDR2 is FQNEAQ. The CDR3 is 16 amino acids. The CDR3 DNA reads as TGTGCCAGCAGCTTAGCGGCGGGGACCTCCTACAATGAGCAGTTCTTC. Translating it yields CASSLAAGTSYNEQFF.

The J gene is TRBJ2-7, the V gene TRBV7-2; the D is unclear. The germline CDR1 and CDR2 sequences are SGHTA and FQGNSA. V lost 8 bases, J lost 0 bases, and 11 bases lay in between. The CDR3 length is 13 residues. Here the CDR3 reads CASRYGLSYEQYF. CDR3 sequence (DNA): TGTGCCAGCCGATACGGTCTCTCCTACGAGCAGTACTTC.

The J gene is TRBJ2-1, the V gene TRBV18; tentative D call: TRBD2 (6 bases). This CDR3 contains 18 residues. CDR1 and CDR2 from the germline V gene are KGHSH and LQKENI. Trimming shortened V by 0 bases and J by 0 bases, and 15 bases separated the two germline ends. This CDR3 reads CASSPPGGSKSSYNEQFF. The CDR3, as DNA: TGTGCCAGCTCACCACCCGGGGGATCGAAGAGCTCCTACAATGAGCAGTTCTTC.

The chain recombines TRBV18 with TRBJ2-7; TRBD2 agrees at 12 bases. Germline CDR1 KGHSH, CDR2 LQKENI. CDR3 length: 15 amino acids. Germline trimming cut 6 bases from V and 5 bases from J; bases unmatched to any gene: 8. CDR3 amino acids: CASSYLAGGPHEQYF. Here the CDR3 DNA reads TGTGCCAGCTCGTACCTAGCGGGAGGGCCTCACGAGCAGTACTTC.

Details on this clone: Other DNA sequences within the sample encode an identical CDR3. V usage is TRBV27 and J usage is TRBJ2-1; the match to TRBD2 covers 13 bases. Germline-derived CDR1 and CDR2 are MNHEY and SMNVEV (reference sequence). J was trimmed by 7 bases and V by 5 bases; bases with no gene match: 5. The CDR3 consists of 15 residues. The CDR3 DNA follows: TGTGCCAGCAGTACCGGGACTAGCGGGATAAATGAGCAGTTCTTC. This gives the protein CASSTGTSGINEQFF.

V is TRBV12-2 and J is TRBJ2-4; the tabulated D call, TRBD2, remains unverified against the DNA. TRBV12-2 is reported as a pseudogene. The CDR3 has 17 residues. CDR3 sequence: CASRLVGLAGKKNIQYF. The CDR3 DNA reads as TGTGCAAGTCGCTTAGTTGGGCTAGCGGGCAAAAAAAACATTCAGTACTTC.

This clone came up a few times. The rearrangement uses TRBV5-1 and TRBJ2-7; TRBD1 might be the D (5 bases). V lost 0 bases and J lost 4, with 14 bases in between. Per the germline V gene, CDR1 is SGHRS and CDR2 is YFSETQ. The CDR3 contains 15 residues. CDR3 sequence reads: CASSLAAGQTYEQYF. CDR3 DNA: TGCGCCAGCAGCTTGGCGGCAGGGCAGACTTACGAGCAGTACTTC.

CDR3 sequence: CASSVGLPGRENTEAFF. Here the CDR3 DNA reads TGTGCCAGCAGCGTAGGGTTGCCAGGGCGGGAGAACACTGAAGCTTTCTTT. J is TRBJ1-1 and V is TRBV9; D perhaps matches TRBD1 (5 bases). V was clipped by 0 bases and J by 1 base, with 16 bases between them. Germline CDR1 is SGDLS and CDR2 is YYNGEE. The CDR3 has 17 amino acids.

J is TRBJ1-5 and V is TRBV5-4; TRBD1 is a possible D gene (5 bases). The CDR3 extends over 15 amino acids. V lost 0 bases and J lost 7, with 14 bases in between. Germline loops: CDR1 SGHNT, CDR2 YYREEE (reference sequence). The CDR3, as DNA: TGTGCCAGCAGCTTGGCAGCCCTGAAGGGGCAGCCCCAGCATTTT. Amino acids: CASSLAALKGQPQHF. Supplemented by reference TRBV5-4 and TRBJ1-5, the full variable domain reads ETGVTQSPTHLIKTRGQQVTLRCSSQSGHNTVSWYQQALGQGPQFIFQYYREEENGRGNFPPRFSGLQFPNYSSELNVNALELDDSALYLCASSLAALKGQPQHFGDGTRLSIL.

This chain joins TRBV7-2 and TRBJ2-7; 7 nucleotides align to TRBD2. Germline-derived CDR1 and CDR2 are SGHTA and FQGNSA. This CDR3 contains 15 residues. The ends lost 5 bases at V and 3 bases at J; junction bases unmatched: 10. The CDR3 protein is CASSLPREVDYEQYF. Here the CDR3 DNA reads TGTGCCAGCAGCCTACCACGGGAGGTAGACTACGAGCAGTACTTC.

The rearrangement links TRBV9 to TRBJ2-1, with a tentative D call TRBD1 (6 bases). Germline V lookup: CDR1 SGDLS, CDR2 YYNGEE. The ends were cut back, 4 bases at V and 1 base at J, with 15 bases in the middle. The CDR3 consists of 16 residues. In DNA, the CDR3 is TGTGCCAGCAGCTCCCGGGACATTCAATCCTACAATGAGCAGTTCTTC. The encoded protein is CASSSRDIQSYNEQFF.